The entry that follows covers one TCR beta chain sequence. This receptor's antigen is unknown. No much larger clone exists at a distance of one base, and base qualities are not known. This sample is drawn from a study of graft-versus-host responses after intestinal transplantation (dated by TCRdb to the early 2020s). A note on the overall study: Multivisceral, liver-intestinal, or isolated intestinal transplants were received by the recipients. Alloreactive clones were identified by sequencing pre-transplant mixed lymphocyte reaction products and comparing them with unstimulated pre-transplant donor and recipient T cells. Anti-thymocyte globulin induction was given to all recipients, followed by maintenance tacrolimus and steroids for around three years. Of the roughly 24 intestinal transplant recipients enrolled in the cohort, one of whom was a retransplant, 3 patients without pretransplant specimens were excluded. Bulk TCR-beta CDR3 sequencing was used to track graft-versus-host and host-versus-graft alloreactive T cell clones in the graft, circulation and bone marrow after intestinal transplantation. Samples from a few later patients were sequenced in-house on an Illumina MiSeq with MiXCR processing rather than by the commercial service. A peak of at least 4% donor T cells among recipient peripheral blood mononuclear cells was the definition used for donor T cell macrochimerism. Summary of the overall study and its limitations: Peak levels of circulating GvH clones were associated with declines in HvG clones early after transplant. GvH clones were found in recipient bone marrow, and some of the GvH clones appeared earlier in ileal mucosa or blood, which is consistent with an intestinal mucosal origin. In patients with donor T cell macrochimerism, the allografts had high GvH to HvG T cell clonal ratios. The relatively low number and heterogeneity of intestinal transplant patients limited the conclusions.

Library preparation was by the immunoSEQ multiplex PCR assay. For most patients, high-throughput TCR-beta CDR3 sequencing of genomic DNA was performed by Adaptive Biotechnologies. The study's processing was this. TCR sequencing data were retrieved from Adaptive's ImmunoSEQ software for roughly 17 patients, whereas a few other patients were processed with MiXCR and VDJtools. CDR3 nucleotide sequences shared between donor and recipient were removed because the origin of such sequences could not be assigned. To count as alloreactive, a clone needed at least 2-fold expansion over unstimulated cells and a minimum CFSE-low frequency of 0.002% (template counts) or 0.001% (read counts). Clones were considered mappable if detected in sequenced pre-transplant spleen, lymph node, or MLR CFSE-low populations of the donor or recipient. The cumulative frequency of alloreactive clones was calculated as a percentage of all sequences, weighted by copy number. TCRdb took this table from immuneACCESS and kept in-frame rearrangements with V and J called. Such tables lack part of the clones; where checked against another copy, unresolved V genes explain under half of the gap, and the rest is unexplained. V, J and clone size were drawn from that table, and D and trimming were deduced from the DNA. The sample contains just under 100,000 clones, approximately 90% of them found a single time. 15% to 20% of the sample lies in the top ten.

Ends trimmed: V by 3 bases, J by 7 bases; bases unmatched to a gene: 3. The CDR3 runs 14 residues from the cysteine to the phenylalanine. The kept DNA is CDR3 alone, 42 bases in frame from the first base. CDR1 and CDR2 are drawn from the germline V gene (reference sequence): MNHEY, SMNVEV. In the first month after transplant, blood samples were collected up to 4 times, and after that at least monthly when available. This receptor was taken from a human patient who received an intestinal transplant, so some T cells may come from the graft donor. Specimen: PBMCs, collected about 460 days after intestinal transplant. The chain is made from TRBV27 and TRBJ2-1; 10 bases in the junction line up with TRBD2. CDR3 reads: CASSFLAGVNEQFF. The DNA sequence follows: TGTGCCAGCAGTTTCCTAGCGGGGGTTAATGAGCAGTTCTTC.